The source of this TCR beta chain is a study of T cell changes during pregnancy in multiple sclerosis. This table comes from immunoSEQ multiplex PCR, and its TCRdb copy is limited to in-frame clones, with some not included. In the table there are some 41,000 clones, 94% of which are singletons. This clone was detected only once. The source material was CD8+ T cells from peripheral blood mononuclear cells, sampled in the third trimester of pregnancy. The TCR originated in a female donor with multiple sclerosis, enrolled in a pregnancy study.

CDR3: CASSMDRVGNTEAFF. CDR3 bases: TGTGCCAGCAGTATGGACAGGGTGGGGAACACTGAAGCTTTCTTT. This chain joins TRBV27 and TRBJ1-1, with TRBD1 matching over 8 bases. Germline values: CDR1 MNHEY, CDR2 SMNVEV (reference sequence). The CDR3 totals 15 residues. J gave up 1 base and V 5 bases, and 6 bases lay outside the gene matches.